The rows below give T cell receptor beta chains drawn from one sample of a study of Ad26.COV2.S vaccination and SARS-CoV-2 variants. Only in-frame clones appear in the TCRdb table, and some are missing; sequencing was by immunoSEQ multiplex PCR. The sample consists of about 350,000 clones, 65% to 90% of them appearing once. The sample was peripheral blood, taken in a trial of Ad26.COV2.S vaccine versus placebo. These receptors originate from a person between 18 and 65 years old who received the Ad26.COV2.S COVID-19 vaccine or a placebo. The conserved cysteine and the conserved F or W are not part of the CDR3 here. A D gene is named only where the DNA matches it firmly.

>TRBV18|TRBJ1-1|-
ASSPLQGTLDTEAF
>TRBV5-1|TRBJ2-3|TRBD1
ASSWTGDRTDTQY
>TRBV24-1|TRBJ1-2|-
ATSVGAHNGYT
>TRBV10-3|TRBJ2-7|TRBD2
AIRGTSGTITEQY
>TRBV6-2/TRBV6-3|TRBJ2-7|TRBD2
ASSSPDGGGQYEQY
>TRBV4-2|TRBJ2-5|-
ASSLRKGGETQY
>TRBV7-2|TRBJ2-1|-
ASSLLKSSYNEQF
>TRBV7-9|TRBJ2-2|-
ASSLDNTGELF
>TRBV9|TRBJ2-7|-
ASSVDLGPYEQY
>TRBV6-5|TRBJ2-4|TRBD1
ASSSHDRGKNIQY
>TRBV7-2|TRBJ2-3|-
ASSLARLGGWGAYTDTQY
>TRBV6-2/TRBV6-3|TRBJ2-3|TRBD1
ASSYDRVQDTQY
>TRBV7-8|TRBJ2-3|TRBD1
ASSISLRTGGSLDTQY
>TRBV3-1/TRBV3-2|TRBJ2-3|-
ASSLLGDGTDTQY
>TRBV11-3|TRBJ2-5|TRBD2
ASSPGLAGVRETQY
>TRBV6-2/TRBV6-3|TRBJ2-2|TRBD1
ASSYRGQGAGRSTGELF
>TRBV19|TRBJ1-2|TRBD1
ASSSETGVIYGYT
>TRBV19|TRBJ2-2|TRBD1
ASSVDRGHANTGELF
>TRBV7-9|TRBJ1-1|-
ASSPSTGRGTEAF
>TRBV15|TRBJ2-5|-
ATSDLGGATQETQY
>TRBV4-3|TRBJ1-1|-
ASSQDYGRRNTEAF
>TRBV9|TRBJ2-2|-
ASSVDGENTGELF
>TRBV7-3|TRBJ2-2|-
ASSLSAARESGGELF
>TRBV5-1|TRBJ2-6|-
ASSFGEGGGANVLT
>TRBV5-1|TRBJ2-1|TRBD1
ASSLGGQVTDEQF
>TRBV4-1|TRBJ2-5|-
ASSMGQPSQETQY
>TRBV2|TRBJ1-6|TRBD1
ASREWDRVGSPLH
>TRBV18|TRBJ2-7|TRBD1
ASSPGTGGDEQY
>TRBV28|TRBJ1-2|-
ASSSLGLSSTAGYT
>TRBV27|TRBJ1-1|-
ASSSGTLNTEAF
>TRBV19|TRBJ1-1|-
ASSIAAVGAF
>TRBV7-9|TRBJ1-5|-
ASSFASNQPQH
>TRBV28|TRBJ2-4|-
ASSSGGGANIQY
>TRBV24-1|TRBJ2-2|-
ATTGGRTGELF
>TRBV19|TRBJ2-3|-
ASTGRGRSDTQY
>TRBV11-2|TRBJ2-3|TRBD1
ASSYRGSQFADTQY
>TRBV28|TRBJ2-1|TRBD1
ASRGQGADNYNEQF
>TRBV5-4|TRBJ1-2|TRBD1
ASSSLSRTGGIGYT
>TRBV11-3|TRBJ2-7|TRBD1
ASSGSTGGSDEQY
>TRBV10-3|TRBJ2-7|-
AISAGGFYEQY
>TRBV7-2|TRBJ1-4|-
ASGGQGGEKLF